These 31 T cell receptor beta chains were sequenced from one sample in a study of shared clonotypes between healthy human individuals (dated by TCRdb to about 2020). CD8 naive samples were obtained by positive selection for CCR7 among CD45RO-negative cells, yielding a CD45RA+CCR7+ population from which TemRA cells were excluded. Libraries were made using the immunoSEQ multiplex PCR assay. The immuneACCESS repertoire file appears here via TCRdb, limited to in-frame rearrangements. These files lack a portion of the clones; in checked studies, under half of the deficit traces to unresolved V genes, and the cause of the others is not known. The sample contains more than 500,000 clones, about 95% of them found a single time. About 0.11% of the sample is held by the ten biggest clonotypes. Sequencing was carried out using naive CD8+ T cells sorted from blood. The cell subset or site label corresponds to: CD45RA+CCR7+. The receptor set was obtained from a woman in her 30s in good health.

V gene TRBV10-1 combines with J gene TRBJ2-7; D remains unclear. This CDR3 region has 13 residues. The V and J ends lost 3 bases and 5 bases respectively, with 11 bases between them. CDR1 is WNHNN and CDR2 is SYGVQD in the germline V gene (reference sequence). CDR3: CASSDLLIDEQYF. The CDR3 nucleotides are TGCGCCAGCAGTGACCTACTAATCGACGAGCAGTACTTC.

This clone was seen just once. Other DNA sequences in this specimen translate into the identical CDR3. V gene TRBV13 combines with J gene TRBJ2-3; no definite D call. Germline CDR1 reads PRHDT; CDR2 reads FYEKMQ (reference sequence). Trimming stripped 0 bases from V and 3 bases from J, with 4 bases between. CDR3 size: 13 residues. This CDR3 is CASSLGRTDTQYF. The CDR3 DNA reads as TGTGCCAGCAGCTTAGGGAGAACAGATACGCAGTATTTT.

This chain uses TRBV5-1 with TRBJ2-1; tentatively, D is TRBD1 or TRBD2 (5 bases each). CDR3 length equals 14 residues. V was cut by 5 bases and J by 2 bases, with 11 bases left in between. Per the germline V gene, CDR1 is SGHRS and CDR2 is YFSETQ. The CDR3 sequence is CASRWDPAYNEQFF. The CDR3 nucleotides read TGCGCCAGCAGGTGGGACCCTGCCTACAATGAGCAGTTCTTC. The full variable domain, in which reference TRBV5-1 and TRBJ2-1 provide the parts outside the CDR3, is KAGVTQTPRYLIKTRGQQVTLSCSPISGHRSVSWYQQTPGQGLQFLFEYFSETQRNKGNFPGRFSGRQFSNSRSEMNVSTLELGDSALYLCASRWDPAYNEQFFGPGTRLTVL.

The gene calls are TRBV18 and TRBJ2-7, with D hard to call. The V and J ends lost 2 bases and 3 bases respectively, with 8 bases between them. CDR1 and CDR2 (germline): KGHSH, LQKENI. This CDR3 is built from 13 residues. The CDR3 reads CASSPGQLYEQYF. Here the CDR3 DNA reads TGTGCCAGCTCACCAGGCCAGCTCTACGAGCAGTACTTC. Filled out from reference TRBV18 and TRBJ2-7, the complete variable domain reads NAGVMQNPRHLVRRRGQEARLRCSPMKGHSHVYWYRQLPEEGLKFMVYLQKENIIDESGMPKERFSAEFPKEGPSILRIQQVVRGDSAAYFCASSPGQLYEQYFGPGTRLTVT.

The chain recombines TRBV5-1 with TRBJ2-7; D possibly corresponds to TRBD1 (5 bases). The CDR3 loop spans 14 amino acids. Germline CDR1 is SGHRS and CDR2 is YFSETQ. Trimming shortened V by 0 bases and J by 5 bases, and 12 bases separated the two germline ends. CDR3 sequence (DNA): TGCGCCAGCAGCTTGGGGCAGGGTGAGAACGAGCAGTACTTC. Translating gives CASSLGQGENEQYF.

The chain employs TRBV5-4 and TRBJ2-7; D gene ambiguous. V was clipped by 0 bases and J by 1 base, with 11 bases between them. The CDR3 sequence is 15 residues long. Germline values: CDR1 SGHNT, CDR2 YYREEE (reference sequence). The CDR3 DNA follows: TGTGCCAGCAGCTTGGAAGGGTACGCATCCTACGAGCAGTACTTC. Translating gives CASSLEGYASYEQYF.

The table lists this clone with a count of one. The chain uses TRBV27 and TRBJ2-1, with 10 bases matching TRBD2. The V segment lost 5 bases and the J segment 2 bases; nucleotides outside the gene matches: 6. The CDR3 totals 16 residues. Germline V gene data show CDR1 as MNHEY and CDR2 as SMNVEV (reference sequence). The CDR3 bases are TGTGCCAGCAGTGCGACGGGACTAGCGACCTACAATGAGCAGTTCTTC. It translates to CASSATGLATYNEQFF.

The chain recombines TRBV5-4 with TRBJ1-4, with D perhaps TRBD1 (5 bases). Trimming left V 3 bases short and J 11 bases short, with 8 bases between. The germline gives CDR1 SGHNT, CDR2 YYREEE (reference sequence). The CDR3 is 11 residues long. CDR3 protein: CASSYGGKLFF. DNA of the CDR3: TGTGCCAGCAGCTACGGGGGGAAACTGTTTTTT.

This CDR3 reads CASNLSDRAIHYSYEQYF. CDR3 in DNA: TGTGCCAGCAACCTCTCGGACAGGGCCATACACTACTCCTACGAGCAGTACTTC. This chain connects TRBV28 to TRBJ2-7; 8 bases fit TRBD1. V lost 7 bases and J lost 0; bases outside the gene matches: 17. Germline lookup yields CDR1 MDHEN and CDR2 SYDVKM. The CDR3 length is 18 residues.

The chain recombines TRBV5-4 with TRBJ1-2; D unresolved. The V gene lost 3 bases and the J gene lost 7 bases, with 19 bases spanning the gap. Looked up from germline, CDR1 is SGHNT and CDR2 is YYREEE (reference sequence). The CDR3 consists of 15 residues. CDR3 in amino acids: CASSSPVWGPGGYTF. The CDR3 nucleotides are TGTGCCAGCAGCTCCCCGGTCTGGGGTCCAGGTGGCTACACCTTC.

This chain uses TRBV5-6 with TRBJ2-1, with 9 bases fitting TRBD2. With 4 bases clipped from V and 3 bases from J, the junction kept 5 bases outside the gene matches. CDR3 length equals 15 residues. CDR1 and CDR2 (germline): SGHDT, YYEEEE. The CDR3 here is CASSDSSGNYNEQFF. The CDR3 DNA reads as TGTGCCAGCAGCGACTCTAGCGGGAACTACAATGAGCAGTTCTTC.

The V and J genes are TRBV28 and TRBJ2-2, with D perhaps assigned TRBD1 or TRBD2 (5 bases each). Per the germline V gene, CDR1 is MDHEN and CDR2 is SYDVKM. V dropped 3 bases and J dropped 5 bases, with 13 bases sitting between them. The CDR3 loop spans 15 amino acids. CDR3: CASSFLHEGTGELFF. As DNA, the CDR3 is TGTGCCAGCAGTTTTTTGCACGAGGGGACCGGGGAGCTGTTTTTT.

The V call is TRBV7-9, the J call TRBJ1-1, with 10 bases fitting TRBD1. V lost 5 bases, J lost 8 bases, and 14 bases stayed unmatched. The CDR3 covers 16 residues. Per the germline V gene, CDR1 is SEHNR and CDR2 is FQNEAQ (reference sequence). CDR3 nucleotide sequence: TGTGCCAGCAGCAGCCGGGACAGGGGCCGCGAGGGAGAAGCTTTCTTT. Encoded protein: CASSSRDRGREGEAFF.

This sequence joins TRBV7-8 and TRBJ2-6; TRBD2 aligns across 10 bases. V lost 5 bases and J lost 7; bases outside the gene matches: 11. The CDR3 is made up of 17 amino acids. Germline V gives CDR1 SGHVS, CDR2 FQNEAQ. DNA for the CDR3: TGTGCCAGCAGCATCAGTATAGCGGGAGGCCCTGCCAACGTCCTGACTTTC. Translation gives CASSISIAGGPANVLTF.

The rearrangement joins TRBV6-1 to TRBJ2-1; 8 bases are shared with TRBD1. Per the germline V gene, CDR1 is MNHNS and CDR2 is SASEGT. V lost 10 bases to trimming and J lost 6 bases; unmatched junction nucleotides: 14. The CDR3 has 15 amino acids. As DNA, the CDR3 is TGTGCCACCAGGGCCCAGGGGGCCCGGGGCAATGAGCAGTTCTTC. Its protein product is CATRAQGARGNEQFF.

This rearrangement joins TRBV7-9 to TRBJ1-5; TRBD1 agrees at 9 bases. The CDR3 contains 18 residues. Germline CDR1 is SEHNR and CDR2 is FQNEAQ (reference sequence). The V segment lost 1 base and the J segment 2 bases; nucleotides outside the gene matches: 9. The CDR3 sequence: CASSLGGQGIRGNQPQHF. The CDR3 bases are TGTGCCAGCAGCTTAGGGGGACAGGGAATTCGAGGCAATCAGCCCCAGCATTTT. Looking up the rest from reference TRBV7-9 and TRBJ1-5 gives the full variable domain: DTGVSQNPRHKITKRGQNVTFRCDPISEHNRLYWYRQTLGQGPEFLTYFQNEAQLEKSRLLSDRFSAERPKGSFSTLEIQRTEQGDSAMYLCASSLGGQGIRGNQPQHFGDGTRLSIL.

This clone is a singleton in its sample. The rearrangement joins TRBV5-6 to TRBJ2-3; D is possibly TRBD2 (5 bases). CDR3 length: 16 residues. V lost 7 bases, J lost 1 base, and 19 bases lay in between. Looked up from germline, CDR1 is SGHDT and CDR2 is YYEEEE. DNA for the CDR3: TGTGCCAGCTCCGACTCACCGGGGTGGGGCACAGATACGCAGTATTTT. Translated, it gives CASSDSPGWGTDTQYF.

The chain recombines TRBV28 with TRBJ2-5, with 7 bases matching TRBD2. The last part of the DNA fits TRBJ2-7 better; the J call may be wrong. The CDR3 runs 13 residues. Germline V gene sequence: CDR1 MDHEN, CDR2 SYDVKM. CDR3 sequence reads: CASSLGLAYEQYF. CDR3 DNA: TGTGCCAGCAGTTTAGGACTAGCCTACGAGCAGTACTTC.

In regard to this clone: One junction end does not reproduce the germline sequence, and a read error may be involved. The V call is TRBV13, the J call TRBJ2-7; 10 nucleotides match TRBD1. Per germline, CDR1 PRHDT and CDR2 FYEKMQ (reference sequence). CDR3 size: 15 residues. The CDR3 DNA reads TGTGCCAGCAGCCTAGGACAGGGGGTCGCCTACGAGCAGTACTTC. Protein sequence: CASSLGQGVAYEQYF.

The chain uses TRBV7-9 and TRBJ2-5, with TRBD1 matching 10 bases. V dropped 5 bases and J dropped 5; count of bases not matched to a gene: 11. The germline V gene has CDR1 SEHNR and CDR2 FQNEAQ (reference sequence). CDR3 length equals 16 residues. As DNA, the CDR3 is TGTGCCAGCAGCAGCCCCGGGACAGGGGTGCGGGAGACCCAGTACTTC. As protein: CASSSPGTGVRETQYF. The full variable domain, with the rest looked up from reference TRBV7-9 and TRBJ2-5, is DTGVSQNPRHKITKRGQNVTFRCDPISEHNRLYWYRQTLGQGPEFLTYFQNEAQLEKSRLLSDRFSAERPKGSFSTLEIQRTEQGDSAMYLCASSSPGTGVRETQYFGPGTRLLVL.

V gene TRBV27 combines with J gene TRBJ2-3; D remains unclear. Germline V gene data show CDR1 as MNHEY and CDR2 as SMNVEV (reference sequence). Trimming removed 0 bases at V and 3 bases at J, with 13 bases between. This CDR3 has 16 amino acids. The CDR3 reads CASSLSHGHSTDTQYF. The CDR3 DNA follows: TGTGCCAGCAGTTTATCCCACGGCCACTCTACAGATACGCAGTATTTT.

The V gene is TRBV19, the J gene TRBJ2-3; 11 bases align to TRBD2. This CDR3 is built from 15 residues. The V gene's germline CDR1 is LNHDA and CDR2 SQIVND (reference sequence). J lost 3 bases, V lost 6 bases, and 5 bases had no gene match. CDR3 region: CASSPLAGVTDTQYF. CDR3 sequence (DNA): TGTGCCAGTAGCCCACTAGCGGGAGTTACAGATACGCAGTATTTT.

This chain joins TRBV2 and TRBJ2-7; TRBD1 matches at 7 bases. Germline CDR1 is SNHLY and CDR2 is FYNNEI. The CDR3 runs to 12 residues. Losses at the gene ends were 9 bases for V and 7 bases for J; bases not matched to a gene: 9. CDR3 protein: CARGQYEGEQYF. The CDR3 DNA reads as TGTGCCAGGGGACAGTACGAGGGGGAGCAGTACTTC.

The chain combines TRBV6-1 with TRBJ2-7; 8 positions match TRBD2. The V gene end was trimmed by 2 bases and the J gene end by 7 bases; junction bases not matched to a gene: 10. The germline CDR1 and CDR2 sequences are MNHNS and SASEGT. The CDR3 sequence is 15 residues long. The CDR3: CASSERSRGGREQYF. Written as DNA, the CDR3 is TGTGCCAGCAGTGAAAGAAGTCGGGGGGGACGGGAGCAGTACTTC.

The V and J genes are TRBV13 and TRBJ2-7; 11 bases fit TRBD2. CDR3 size: 15 residues. Germline values: CDR1 PRHDT, CDR2 FYEKMQ (reference sequence). The J segment lost 3 bases and the V segment lost 3 bases, leaving 4 bases of the junction unmatched. CDR3 nucleotides: TGTGCCAGCAGCTTGGGGACTAGCGGATACTACGAGCAGTACTTC. Its protein product is CASSLGTSGYYEQYF.

The V and J genes are TRBV27 and TRBJ1-5; D not resolved. V gave up 4 bases and J gave up 7 bases, with 8 bases separating them. The CDR3 has 12 residues. Germline assignment: CDR1 MNHEY and CDR2 SMNVEV (reference sequence). The CDR3: CASSSSLQPQHF. DNA for the CDR3: TGTGCCAGCAGTTCTTCCTTACAGCCCCAGCATTTT.

V and J are TRBV23-1 and TRBJ1-6; 10 bases agree with TRBD1. TRBV23-1 is treated as an ORF (open reading frame) with a function not yet certain. This CDR3 comprises 15 residues. Trimming took 4 bases from V and 5 from J; bases not matched to a gene: 2. The CDR3 DNA is TGCGCCAGCAGTCGACAGGGGGCTCATAATTCACCCCTCCACTTT. It is translated as CASSRQGAHNSPLHF.

The chain joins TRBV21-1 to TRBJ2-7; the table's D call TRBD2 went unverified against the DNA. TRBV21-1 is given as a pseudogene. This CDR3 is 14 amino acids long. This chain's CDR3 is CASSKWEGQGEQYF. As DNA, the CDR3 is TGTGCCAGCAGCAAGTGGGAGGGCCAAGGCGAGCAGTACTTC.

The V call is TRBV2, the J call TRBJ2-7; 7 bases map to TRBD2. The CDR3 sequence is 13 residues long. Germline-derived CDR1 and CDR2 are SNHLY and FYNNEI. V shed 8 bases and J 2 bases; nucleotides not matched to a gene: 6. CDR3 residues: CASDPGGAYEQYF. The CDR3 nucleotides read TGTGCCAGCGATCCGGGGGGAGCCTACGAGCAGTACTTC.

The chain couples TRBV15 to TRBJ2-3, with D perhaps given as TRBD1 or TRBD2 (6 bases each). V shed 6 bases and J shed 4 bases, with 20 bases lying between them. The CDR3 has 16 amino acids. Per the germline V gene, CDR1 is LNHNV and CDR2 is YYDKDF (reference sequence). The CDR3 sequence: CATRSVRDMTPDTQYF. The CDR3 DNA follows: TGTGCCACCAGATCGGTGCGGGACATGACACCAGATACGCAGTATTTT.

This clone was counted once. This CDR3 reads CASSPSGAGETLYSYEQYF. The CDR3 region has the DNA TGCGCCAGCAGCCCATCAGGGGCGGGAGAGACCTTATATTCCTACGAGCAGTACTTC. The chain uses TRBV4-1 and TRBJ2-7, with D possibly being TRBD2 (7 bases). The ends were cut back, 4 bases at V and 1 base at J, with 26 bases in the middle. Germline V gene sequence: CDR1 MGHRA, CDR2 YSYEKL. This CDR3 comprises 19 residues.